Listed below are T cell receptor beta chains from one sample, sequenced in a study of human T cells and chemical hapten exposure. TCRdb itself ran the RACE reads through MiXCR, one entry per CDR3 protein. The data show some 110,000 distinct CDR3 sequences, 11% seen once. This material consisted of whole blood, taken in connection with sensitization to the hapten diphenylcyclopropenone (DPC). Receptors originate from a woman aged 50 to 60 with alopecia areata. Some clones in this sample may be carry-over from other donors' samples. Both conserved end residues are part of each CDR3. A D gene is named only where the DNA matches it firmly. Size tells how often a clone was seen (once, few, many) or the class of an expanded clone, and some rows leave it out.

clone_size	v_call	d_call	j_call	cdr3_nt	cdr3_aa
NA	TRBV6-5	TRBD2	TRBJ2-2	TGTGCCAGCGGGGGGAGGGAGTCGAACACCGGGGAGCTGTTTTTT	CASGGRESNTGELFF
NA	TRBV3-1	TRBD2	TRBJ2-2	TGTGCCAGCAGCCTGGGACTAGCGAACACCGGGGAGCTGTTTTTT	CASSLGLANTGELFF
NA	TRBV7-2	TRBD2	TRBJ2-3	TGTGCCAGCAGCTTGTCAGCGGGGGGCATCACAGATACGCAGTATTTT	CASSLSAGGITDTQYF
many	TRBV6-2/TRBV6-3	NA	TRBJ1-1	TGTGCCAGCAGGGCGGGGCGGACTGAAGCTTTCTTT	CASRAGRTEAFF
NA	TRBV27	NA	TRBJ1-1	TGTGCCAGCAGTTTCGTGGGCTGGAACACTGAAGCTTTCTTT	CASSFVGWNTEAFF
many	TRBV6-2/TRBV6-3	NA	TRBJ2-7	TGTGCCAGCAGTTACCACAGAGCCTACGAGCAGTACTTC	CASSYHRAYEQYF
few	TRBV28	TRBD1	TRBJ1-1	TGTGCCAGCAGTCGACAGGGAAACGTCGAAGCTTTCTTT	CASSRQGNVEAFF
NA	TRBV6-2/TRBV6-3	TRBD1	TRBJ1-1	TGTGCCATCCACAGGGACAGGGGCACTGAAGCTTTCTTT	CAIHRDRGTEAFF
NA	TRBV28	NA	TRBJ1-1	TGTGCCACCACGGGGCGTCGGGGCACTGAAGCTTTCTTT	CATTGRRGTEAFF
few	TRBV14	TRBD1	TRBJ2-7	TGTGCCAGCAGCCCGACCGGGACAGGGTGGTACGAGCAGTACTTC	CASSPTGTGWYEQYF
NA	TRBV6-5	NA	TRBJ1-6	TGTGCCAGCAGTTTGGGGAACCCAGGGAGCTCCTATAATTCACCCCTCCACTTT	CASSLGNPGSSYNSPLHF
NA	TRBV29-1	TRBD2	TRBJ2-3	TGCAGCGTTGCCGGGGGGGGTTTCACAGATACGCAGTATTTT	CSVAGGGFTDTQYF
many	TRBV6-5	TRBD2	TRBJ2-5	TGTGCCAGCAGTTACTCGCTAGCGGGATTTGAGACCCAGTACTTC	CASSYSLAGFETQYF
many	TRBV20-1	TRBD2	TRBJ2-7	TGCAGTGCTAGAGATCCTCCTAGCGGGAGAGTCGACGAGCAGTACTTC	CSARDPPSGRVDEQYF
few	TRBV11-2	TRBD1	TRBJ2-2	TGTGCCAGCAGGGCTGGACAGGGAGGAGGCACCGGGGAGCTGTTTTTT	CASRAGQGGGTGELFF
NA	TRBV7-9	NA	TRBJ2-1	TGTGCCACCAGAACTGAGCAGGGGCCCATCAATGAGCAGTTCTTC	CATRTEQGPINEQFF
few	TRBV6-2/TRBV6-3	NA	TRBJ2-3	TGTGCCAGCAGTTACGGGGCCACAGATACGCAGTATTTT	CASSYGATDTQYF
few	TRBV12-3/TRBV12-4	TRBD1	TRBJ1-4	TGTGCCAGCAGTTCGGGACAGGGGGCTGAAAAACTGTTTTTT	CASSSGQGAEKLFF
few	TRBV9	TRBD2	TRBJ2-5	TGTGCCAGCAGCGTAGACGGGGGGGAGGCTGTGACCCAGTACTTC	CASSVDGGEAVTQYF
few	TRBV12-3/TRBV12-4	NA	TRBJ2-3	TGTGCCAGCACCTTCGGGTCCACAGATACGCAGTATTTT	CASTFGSTDTQYF